This T cell receptor beta chain was recovered during a study of CD8+ T cells in alopecia areata. Study-wide context: Treatment of the treated patients consisted of oral tofacitinib, 5 to 10 mg twice daily. Tofacitinib ran 6 to 18 months, followed by 6 months off drug. Findings and limits, study-wide: Normal skin's resident alphabeta T cells are sequenced alongside lesional scalp T cells. For lesional scalp, especially alopecia totalis/universalis, clonality was higher than in normal scalp.

In its sample, this clone was seen a few times. Its antigen is as yet unknown. The ends lost 6 bases at V and 7 bases at J; junction bases unmatched: 3. Germline CDR1 is MNHEY and CDR2 is SVGAGI. CDR3 length: 12 amino acids. As the sequencing template, cDNA was produced by extracting RNA and reverse transcribing it. Clones were read by immunoSEQ multiplex PCR, and TCRdb kept only the in-frame ones, dropping some. The table has 150,000 or so clones, approximately 48% seen once; the top ten hold approximately 18%. The input for sequencing was CD8+ T cells sorted from blood, taken at week 0. V and J are TRBV6-5 and TRBJ2-1; 7 positions match TRBD1. This TCR came from a human donor with alopecia areata. CDR3 sequence: CASSQQGNEQFF. In DNA, the CDR3 is TGTGCCAGCAGCCAACAGGGGAATGAGCAGTTCTTC.